This T cell receptor (beta chain) stems from a study of blood T cell repertoires in COVID-19 (dated by TCRdb to the early 2020s). At the level of the whole study: The collaborator samples originated in the United States, Italy and Spain and spanned the acute and convalescent phases of COVID-19. The prospective study material was composed of cDNA or gDNA derived from T cells, B-cell-depleted T cells, or PBMCs. The repertoires were released in a freely available public database intended as a resource for research on the immune response to SARS-CoV-2. Deeply sampled blood TCRbeta repertoires from subjects exposed to, actively infected with, or recovered from COVID-19 were included in the dataset. Samples came from the ongoing ImmuneRACE study (first 160 participants) plus 1,254 subjects from 6 global collaborators. HLA class I and class II types, where available, came from metadata supplied by the sample provider rather than from assay-based typing. A de-identified subject ID, COVID-19 status, age in years and sex were almost always included in the sample metadata.

Whole blood was collected in K2EDTA tubes by collaborating institutions according to the institutions' own protocols. Collaborator samples were shipped for TCRbeta analysis as frozen whole blood, isolated PBMCs, or DNA extracted from either sample type. TCRbeta CDR3 regions were amplified from genomic DNA by means of the immunoSEQ Assay, a bias-controlled multiplex PCR. The source study handled its data this way. The number of nucleated cells in each sample was estimated from the amplification of reference gene primers within the assay. To quantify the absolute abundance of each unique TCRbeta CDR3 rearrangement, sequence reads were collapsed and filtered. Productive Simpson clonality was computed per sample as the square root of Simpson's diversity index over productive rearrangements. This immuneACCESS table, as held by TCRdb, lists in-frame sequences with V and J called but not all clones. Of the missing ones, under half trace to an unresolved V gene in checked studies; the others have no known cause. Clone size and V and J calls were adopted from that table, with D and trimming inferred from the DNA. The sample table contains some 170,000 clones; only one count was recorded for approximately 88% of them. In total, the top ten clones hold roughly 9% of the sample.

Comment on this clone: No antigen is known for it. No much larger clone is present one base from it, and per-base qualities are unavailable.

Inclusive of the bounding cysteine and phenylalanine, the CDR3 is 13 residues long. Kept here is only the CDR3 DNA, which spans 39 bases and is read in frame from base 1. The junction shows trimming of 3 bases on V and 7 bases on J, plus 9 bases between the germline ends. CDR1 and CDR2, looked up from the germline V gene, are KGHDR and SFDVKD. Study-level results and caveats: Clinical and demographic metadata were provided uncurated, with the amount varying by source and participant.

The TCR originated in an elderly woman with active or convalescent COVID-19. The V gene is TRBV24-1 and the J gene is TRBJ2-1, and possibly TRBD2, on 6 matching bases. The sample was peripheral blood. The DNA sequence is as follows: TGTGCCACCAGTGATGGTGGGAGGAATGAGCAGTTCTTC. This sequence encodes CATSDGGRNEQFF.